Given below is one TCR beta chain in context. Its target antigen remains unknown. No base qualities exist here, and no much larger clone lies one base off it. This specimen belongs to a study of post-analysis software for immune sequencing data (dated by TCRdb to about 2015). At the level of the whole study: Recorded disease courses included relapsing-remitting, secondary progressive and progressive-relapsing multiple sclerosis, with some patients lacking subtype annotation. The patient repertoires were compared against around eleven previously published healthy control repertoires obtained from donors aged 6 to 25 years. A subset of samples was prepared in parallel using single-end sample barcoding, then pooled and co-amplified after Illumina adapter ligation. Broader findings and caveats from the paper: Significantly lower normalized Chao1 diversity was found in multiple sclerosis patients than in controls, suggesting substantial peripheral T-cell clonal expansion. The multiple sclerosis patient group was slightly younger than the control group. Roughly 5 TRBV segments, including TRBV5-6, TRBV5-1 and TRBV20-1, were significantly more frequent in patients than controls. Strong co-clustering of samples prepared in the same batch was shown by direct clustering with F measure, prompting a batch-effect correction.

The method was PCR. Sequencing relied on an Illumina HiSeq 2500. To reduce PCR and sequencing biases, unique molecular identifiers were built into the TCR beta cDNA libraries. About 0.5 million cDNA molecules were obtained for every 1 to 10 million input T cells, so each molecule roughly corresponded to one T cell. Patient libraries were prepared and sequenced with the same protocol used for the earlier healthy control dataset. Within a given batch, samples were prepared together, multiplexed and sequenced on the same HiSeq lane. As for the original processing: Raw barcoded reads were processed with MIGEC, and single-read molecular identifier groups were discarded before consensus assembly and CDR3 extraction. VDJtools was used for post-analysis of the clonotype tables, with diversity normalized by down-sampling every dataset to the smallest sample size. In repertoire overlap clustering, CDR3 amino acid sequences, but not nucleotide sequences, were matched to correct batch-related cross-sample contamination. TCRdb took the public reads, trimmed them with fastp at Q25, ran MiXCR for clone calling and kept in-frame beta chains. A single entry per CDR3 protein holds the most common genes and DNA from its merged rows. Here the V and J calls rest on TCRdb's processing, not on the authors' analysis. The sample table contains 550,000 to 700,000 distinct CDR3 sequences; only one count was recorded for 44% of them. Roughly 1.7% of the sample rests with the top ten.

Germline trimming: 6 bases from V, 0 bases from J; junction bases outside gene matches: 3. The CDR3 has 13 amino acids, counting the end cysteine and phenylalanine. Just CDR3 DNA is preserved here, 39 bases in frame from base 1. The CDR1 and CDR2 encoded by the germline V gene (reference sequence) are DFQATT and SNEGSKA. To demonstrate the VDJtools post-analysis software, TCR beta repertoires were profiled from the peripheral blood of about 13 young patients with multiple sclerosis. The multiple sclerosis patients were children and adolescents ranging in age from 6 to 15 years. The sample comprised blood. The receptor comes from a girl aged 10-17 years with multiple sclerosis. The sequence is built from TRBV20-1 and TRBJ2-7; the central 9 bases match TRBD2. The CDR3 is CSALAGSSYEQYF. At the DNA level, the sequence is TGCAGTGCCCTAGCGGGAAGCTCCTACGAGCAGTACTTC.